This T cell receptor beta chain was recovered during a study of blood T cell repertoires in COVID-19. Background on the study: T cells, B-cell-depleted T cells, or PBMCs provided the cDNA or gDNA that served as material.

Source study methods: The assay estimated nucleated cells by amplifying reference gene primers. Some clones are missing from TCRdb's copy, which holds only in-frame ones; the method was immunoSEQ multiplex PCR. V, J and clone size are those of that table, while D and trimming were read from the DNA. The sample includes some 160,000 clones, around 77% of them seen just once. Sequenced sample: peripheral blood. The receptor was derived from a man between 65 and 85 years old with active or convalescent COVID-19.

In DNA form, the CDR3 reads TGCAGCGTTAATGGGGAAAGCGGCTATGGCTACACCTTC. Translation: CSVNGESGYGYTF. V gene TRBV29-1 combines with J gene TRBJ1-2; the D is unclear. The CDR3 totals 13 residues. The V gene's germline CDR1 is SQVTM and CDR2 ANQGSEA. Trimming took 5 bases from V and 4 from J, leaving 14 bases between them.